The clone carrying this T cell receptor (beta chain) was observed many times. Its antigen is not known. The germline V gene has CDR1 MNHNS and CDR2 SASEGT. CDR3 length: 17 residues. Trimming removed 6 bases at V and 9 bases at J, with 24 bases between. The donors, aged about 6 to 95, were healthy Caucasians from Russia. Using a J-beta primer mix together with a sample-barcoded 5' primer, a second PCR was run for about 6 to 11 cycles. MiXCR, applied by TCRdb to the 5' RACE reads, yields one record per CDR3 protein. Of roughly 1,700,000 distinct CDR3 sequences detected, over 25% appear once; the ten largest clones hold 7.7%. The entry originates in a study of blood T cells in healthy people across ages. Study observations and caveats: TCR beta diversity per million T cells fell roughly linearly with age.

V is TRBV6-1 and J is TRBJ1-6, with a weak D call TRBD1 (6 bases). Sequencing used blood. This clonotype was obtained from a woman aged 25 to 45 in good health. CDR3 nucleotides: TGTGCCAGCAGCCTTGGGGGGGCCGCAGCCTCGGGTTCACCCCTCCACTTT. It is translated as CASSLGGAAASGSPLHF.